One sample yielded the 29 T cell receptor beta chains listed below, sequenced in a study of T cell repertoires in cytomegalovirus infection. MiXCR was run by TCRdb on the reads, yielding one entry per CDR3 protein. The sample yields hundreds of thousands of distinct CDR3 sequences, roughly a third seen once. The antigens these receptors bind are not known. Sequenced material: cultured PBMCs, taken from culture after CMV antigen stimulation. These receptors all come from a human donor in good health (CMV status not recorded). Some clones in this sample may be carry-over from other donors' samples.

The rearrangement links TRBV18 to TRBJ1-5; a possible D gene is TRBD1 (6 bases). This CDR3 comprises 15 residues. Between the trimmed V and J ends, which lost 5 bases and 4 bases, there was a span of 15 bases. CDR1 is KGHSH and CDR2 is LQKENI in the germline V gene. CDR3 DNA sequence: TGTGCCAGCTCAACCGGGACACTGGATAATCAGCCCCAGCATTTT. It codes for CASSTGTLDNQPQHF.

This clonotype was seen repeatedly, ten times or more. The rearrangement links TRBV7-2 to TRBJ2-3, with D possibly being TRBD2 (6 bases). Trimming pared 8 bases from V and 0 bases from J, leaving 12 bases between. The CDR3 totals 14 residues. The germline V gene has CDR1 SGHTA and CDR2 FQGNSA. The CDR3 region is CASSWGTSTDTQYF. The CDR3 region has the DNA TGTGCCAGCTCCTGGGGGACTAGCACAGATACGCAGTATTTT.

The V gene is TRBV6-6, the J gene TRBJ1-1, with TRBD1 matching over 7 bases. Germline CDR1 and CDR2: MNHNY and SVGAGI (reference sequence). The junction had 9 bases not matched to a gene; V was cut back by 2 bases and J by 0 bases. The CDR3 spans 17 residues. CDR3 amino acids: CASSYSRTGGMNTEAFF. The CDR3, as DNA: TGTGCCAGCAGTTACAGTAGGACAGGCGGAATGAACACTGAAGCTTTCTTT.

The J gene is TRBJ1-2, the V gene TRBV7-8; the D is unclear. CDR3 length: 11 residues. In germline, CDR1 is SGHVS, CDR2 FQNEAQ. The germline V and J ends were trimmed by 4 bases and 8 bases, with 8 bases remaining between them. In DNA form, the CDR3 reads TGTGCCAGCAGCTACGAGGAAGGCTACACCTTC. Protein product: CASSYEEGYTF.

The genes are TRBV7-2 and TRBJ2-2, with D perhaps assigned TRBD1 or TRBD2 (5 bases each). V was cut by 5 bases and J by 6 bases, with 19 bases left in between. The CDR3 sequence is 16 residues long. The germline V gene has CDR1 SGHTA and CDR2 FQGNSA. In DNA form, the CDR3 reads TGTGCCAGCAGCCCGGTGGGGGTCGATACCGCCGGGGAGCTGTTTTTT. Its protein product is CASSPVGVDTAGELFF.

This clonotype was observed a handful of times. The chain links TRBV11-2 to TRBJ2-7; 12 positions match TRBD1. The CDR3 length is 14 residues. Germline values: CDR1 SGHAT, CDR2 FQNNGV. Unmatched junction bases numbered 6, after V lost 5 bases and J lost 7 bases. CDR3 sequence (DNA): TGTGCCAGCAGCCCCGGGACAGGGGGCAAGGAGCAGTACTTC. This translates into CASSPGTGGKEQYF.

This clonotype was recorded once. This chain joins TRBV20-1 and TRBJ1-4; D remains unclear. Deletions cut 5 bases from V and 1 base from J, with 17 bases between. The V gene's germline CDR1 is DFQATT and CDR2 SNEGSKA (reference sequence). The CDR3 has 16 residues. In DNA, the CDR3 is TGCAGTGCTCCGACTCTGGGCTCCGGAACTAATGAAAAACTGTTTTTT. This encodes CSAPTLGSGTNEKLFF.

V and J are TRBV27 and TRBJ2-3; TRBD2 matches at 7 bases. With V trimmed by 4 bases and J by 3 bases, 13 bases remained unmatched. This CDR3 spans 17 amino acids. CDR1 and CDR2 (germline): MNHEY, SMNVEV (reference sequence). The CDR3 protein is CASSSPLGRETTDTQYF. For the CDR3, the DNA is TGTGCCAGCAGTTCCCCCTTAGGGCGGGAGACTACAGATACGCAGTATTTT.

DNA of the CDR3: TGTGCCAGCAGCTTAGAGAACATACGAGAAGAGACCCAGTACTTC. This sequence encodes CASSLENIREETQYF. This sequence joins TRBV7-8 and TRBJ2-5, with no clear D. V lost 1 base and J lost 3, with 12 bases in between. Per the germline V gene, CDR1 is SGHVS and CDR2 is FQNEAQ. The CDR3 sequence is 15 residues long.

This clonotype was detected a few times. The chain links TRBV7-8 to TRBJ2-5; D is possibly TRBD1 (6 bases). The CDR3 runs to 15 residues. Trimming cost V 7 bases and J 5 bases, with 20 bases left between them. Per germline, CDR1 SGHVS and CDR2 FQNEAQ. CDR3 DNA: TGTGCCAGCACCCCCAACCGACAGGACCCGGAGACCCAGTACTTC. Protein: CASTPNRQDPETQYF.

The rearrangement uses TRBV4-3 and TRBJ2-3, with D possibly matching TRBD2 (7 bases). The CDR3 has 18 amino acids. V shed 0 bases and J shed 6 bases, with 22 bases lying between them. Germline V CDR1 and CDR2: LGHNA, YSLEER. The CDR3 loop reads CASSQDRLGGGVGDTQYF. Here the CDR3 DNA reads TGCGCCAGCAGCCAAGATAGGTTAGGGGGGGGGGTAGGGGATACGCAGTATTTT.

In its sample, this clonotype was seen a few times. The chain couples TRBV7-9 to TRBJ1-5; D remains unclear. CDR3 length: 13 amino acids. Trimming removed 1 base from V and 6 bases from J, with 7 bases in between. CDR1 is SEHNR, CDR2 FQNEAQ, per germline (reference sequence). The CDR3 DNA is TGTGCCAGCAGCTTAGGAGATAGTCAGCCCCAGCATTTT. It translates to CASSLGDSQPQHF.

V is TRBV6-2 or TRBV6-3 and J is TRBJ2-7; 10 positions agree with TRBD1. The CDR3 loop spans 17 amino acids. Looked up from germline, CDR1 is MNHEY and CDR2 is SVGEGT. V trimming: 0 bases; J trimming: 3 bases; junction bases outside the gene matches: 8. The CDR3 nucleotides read TGTGCCAGCAGTTACTCATCCGGGACAGGGGCTTTCTACGAGCAGTACTTC. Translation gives CASSYSSGTGAFYEQYF.

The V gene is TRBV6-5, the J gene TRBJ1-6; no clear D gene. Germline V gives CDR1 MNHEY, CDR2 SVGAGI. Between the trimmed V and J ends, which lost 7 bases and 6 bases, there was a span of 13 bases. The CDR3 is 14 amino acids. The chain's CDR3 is CASTRSGRNSPLHF. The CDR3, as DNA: TGTGCCAGCACCCGATCCGGTCGTAATTCACCCCTCCACTTT.

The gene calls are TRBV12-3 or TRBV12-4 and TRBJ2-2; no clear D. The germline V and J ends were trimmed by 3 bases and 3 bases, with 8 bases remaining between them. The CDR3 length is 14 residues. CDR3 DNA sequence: TGTGCCAGCAGTTTTACCCAGTACACCGGGGAGCTGTTTTTT. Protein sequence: CASSFTQYTGELFF.

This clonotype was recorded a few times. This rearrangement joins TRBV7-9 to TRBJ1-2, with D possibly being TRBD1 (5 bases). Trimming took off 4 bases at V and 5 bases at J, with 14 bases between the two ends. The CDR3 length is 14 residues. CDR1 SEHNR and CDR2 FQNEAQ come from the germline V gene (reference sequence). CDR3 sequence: CASSSPGWEYGYTF. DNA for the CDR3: TGTGCCAGCAGCTCGCCAGGGTGGGAATATGGCTACACCTTC.

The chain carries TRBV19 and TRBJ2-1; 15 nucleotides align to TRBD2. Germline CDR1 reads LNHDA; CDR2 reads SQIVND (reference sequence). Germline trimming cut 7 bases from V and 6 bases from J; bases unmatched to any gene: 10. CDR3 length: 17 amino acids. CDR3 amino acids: CASTLPGLAGGSNEQFF. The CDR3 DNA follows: TGTGCCAGTACCCTGCCGGGACTAGCGGGGGGTAGCAATGAGCAGTTCTTC.

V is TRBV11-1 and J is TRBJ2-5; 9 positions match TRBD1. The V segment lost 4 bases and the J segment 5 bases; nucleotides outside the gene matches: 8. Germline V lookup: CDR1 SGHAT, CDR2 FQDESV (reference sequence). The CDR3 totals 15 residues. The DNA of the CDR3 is TGTGCCAGCAGCTCTCAGGGACAGGGATGGGAGACCCAGTACTTC. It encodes CASSSQGQGWETQYF. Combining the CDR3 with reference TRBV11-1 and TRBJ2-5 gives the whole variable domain EAEVAQSPRYKITEKSQAVAFWCDPISGHATLYWYRQILGQGPELLVQFQDESVVDDSQLPKDRFSAERLKGVDSTLKIQPAELGDSAMYLCASSSQGQGWETQYFGPGTRLLVL.

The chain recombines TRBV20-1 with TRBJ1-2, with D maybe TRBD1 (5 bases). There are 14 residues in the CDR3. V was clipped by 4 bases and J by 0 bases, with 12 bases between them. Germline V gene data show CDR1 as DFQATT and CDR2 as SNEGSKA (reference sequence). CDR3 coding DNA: TGCAGTGCTACTACGACAGCGACTAACTATGGCTACACCTTC. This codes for CSATTTATNYGYTF.

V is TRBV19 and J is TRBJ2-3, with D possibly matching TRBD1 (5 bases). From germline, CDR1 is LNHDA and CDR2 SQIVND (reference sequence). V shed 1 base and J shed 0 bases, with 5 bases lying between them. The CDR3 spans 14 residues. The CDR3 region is CASSIGGSTDTQYF. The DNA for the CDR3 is TGTGCCAGTAGTATAGGGGGCAGCACAGATACGCAGTATTTT.

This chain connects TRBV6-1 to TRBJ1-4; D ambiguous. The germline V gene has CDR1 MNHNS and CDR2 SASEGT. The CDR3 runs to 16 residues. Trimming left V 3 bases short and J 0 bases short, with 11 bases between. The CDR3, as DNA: TGTGCCAGCAGTGATTTAGAGCCCCCAACTAATGAAAAACTGTTTTTT. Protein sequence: CASSDLEPPTNEKLFF.

The CDR3 loop is CASSRTRSGYEQYF. In nucleotides, the CDR3 is TGTGCCAGCAGTCGGACTAGGTCCGGATACGAGCAGTACTTC. This sequence joins TRBV28 and TRBJ2-7, with TRBD2 identical over 7 bases. There are 14 residues in the CDR3. Trimming cost V 5 bases and J 4 bases; bases outside gene matches: 8. CDR1 MDHEN and CDR2 SYDVKM come from the germline V gene.

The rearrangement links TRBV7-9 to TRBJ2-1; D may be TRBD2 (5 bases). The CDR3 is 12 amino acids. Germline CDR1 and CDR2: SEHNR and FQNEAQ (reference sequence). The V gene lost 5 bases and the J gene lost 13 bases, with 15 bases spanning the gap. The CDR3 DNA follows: TGTGCCAGCAGCATACGGGAATTAGAACAGTTCTTC. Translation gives CASSIRELEQFF. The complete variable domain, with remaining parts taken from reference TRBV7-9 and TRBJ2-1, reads DTGVSQNPRHKITKRGQNVTFRCDPISEHNRLYWYRQTLGQGPEFLTYFQNEAQLEKSRLLSDRFSAERPKGSFSTLEIQRTEQGDSAMYLCASSIRELEQFFGPGTRLTVL.

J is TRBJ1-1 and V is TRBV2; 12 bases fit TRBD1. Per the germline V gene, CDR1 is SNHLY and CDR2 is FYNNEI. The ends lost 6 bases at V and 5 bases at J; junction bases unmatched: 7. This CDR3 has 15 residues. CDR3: CASRGQGANWTEAFF. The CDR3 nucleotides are TGTGCCAGCAGGGGACAGGGGGCGAATTGGACTGAAGCTTTCTTT.

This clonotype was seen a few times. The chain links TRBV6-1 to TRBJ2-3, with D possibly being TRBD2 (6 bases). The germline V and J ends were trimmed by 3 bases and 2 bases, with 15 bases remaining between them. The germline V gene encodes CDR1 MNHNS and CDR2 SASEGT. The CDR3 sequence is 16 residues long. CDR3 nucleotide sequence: TGTGCCAGCAGTGAGGCGGGGCCAACCTACACAGATACGCAGTATTTT. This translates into CASSEAGPTYTDTQYF.

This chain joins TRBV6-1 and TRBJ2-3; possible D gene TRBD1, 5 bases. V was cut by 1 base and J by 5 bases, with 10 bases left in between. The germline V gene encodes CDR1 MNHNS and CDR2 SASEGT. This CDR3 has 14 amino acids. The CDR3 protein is CASSEVGPGDTQYF. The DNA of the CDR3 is TGTGCCAGCAGTGAAGTGGGGCCAGGAGATACGCAGTATTTT.

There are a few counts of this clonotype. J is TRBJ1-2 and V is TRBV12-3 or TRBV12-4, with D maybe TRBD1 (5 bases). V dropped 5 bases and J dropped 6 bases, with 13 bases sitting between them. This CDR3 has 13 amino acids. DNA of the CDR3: TGTGCCAGCAGTGGATCTGGGGGGGATGGCTACACCTTC. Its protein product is CASSGSGGDGYTF.

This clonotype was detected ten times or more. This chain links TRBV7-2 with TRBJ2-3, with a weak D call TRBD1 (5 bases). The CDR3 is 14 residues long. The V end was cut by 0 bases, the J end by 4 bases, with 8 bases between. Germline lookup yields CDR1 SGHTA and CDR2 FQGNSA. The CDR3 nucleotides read TGTGCCAGCAGCTTAGCTGGGGCAGCAGATACGCAGTATTTT. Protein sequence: CASSLAGAADTQYF.

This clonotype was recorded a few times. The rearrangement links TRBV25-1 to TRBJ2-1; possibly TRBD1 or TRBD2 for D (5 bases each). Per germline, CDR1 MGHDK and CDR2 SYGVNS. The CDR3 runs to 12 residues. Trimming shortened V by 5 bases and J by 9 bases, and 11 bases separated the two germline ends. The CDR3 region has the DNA TGTGCCAGCAGTTCTGAGGGGCTTGAGCAGTTCTTC. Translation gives CASSSEGLEQFF.